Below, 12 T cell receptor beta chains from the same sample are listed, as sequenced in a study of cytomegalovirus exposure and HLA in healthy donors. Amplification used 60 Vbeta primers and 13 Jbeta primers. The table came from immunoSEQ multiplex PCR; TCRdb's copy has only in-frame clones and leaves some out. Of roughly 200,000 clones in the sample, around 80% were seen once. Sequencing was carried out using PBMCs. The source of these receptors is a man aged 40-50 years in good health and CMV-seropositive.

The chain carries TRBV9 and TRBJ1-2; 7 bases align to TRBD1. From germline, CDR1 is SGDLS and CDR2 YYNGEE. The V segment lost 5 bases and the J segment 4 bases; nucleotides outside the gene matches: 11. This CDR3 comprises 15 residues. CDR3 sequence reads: CASSSTDREPYGYTF. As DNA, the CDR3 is TGTGCCAGCAGTTCAACCGACAGGGAACCCTATGGCTACACCTTC.

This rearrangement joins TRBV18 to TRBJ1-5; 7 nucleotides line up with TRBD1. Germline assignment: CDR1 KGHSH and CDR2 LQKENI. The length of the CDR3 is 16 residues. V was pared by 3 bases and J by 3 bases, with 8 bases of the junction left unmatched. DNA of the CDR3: TGTGCCAGCTCACCTTCAGACAGGGAATACAATCAGCCCCAGCATTTT. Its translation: CASSPSDREYNQPQHF.

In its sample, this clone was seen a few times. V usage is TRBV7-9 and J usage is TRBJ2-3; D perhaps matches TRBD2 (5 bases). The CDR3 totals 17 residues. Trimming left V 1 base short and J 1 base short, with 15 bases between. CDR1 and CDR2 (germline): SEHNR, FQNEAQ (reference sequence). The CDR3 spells CASSLVRGPSGTDTQYF. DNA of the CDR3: TGTGCCAGCAGCTTAGTACGAGGGCCCTCGGGCACAGATACGCAGTATTTT.

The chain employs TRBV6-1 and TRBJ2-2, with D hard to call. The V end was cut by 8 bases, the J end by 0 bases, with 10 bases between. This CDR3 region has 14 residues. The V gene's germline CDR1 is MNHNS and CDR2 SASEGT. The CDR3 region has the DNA TGTGCCAGCTGTTATACTTCGAACACCGGGGAGCTGTTTTTT. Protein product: CASCYTSNTGELFF.

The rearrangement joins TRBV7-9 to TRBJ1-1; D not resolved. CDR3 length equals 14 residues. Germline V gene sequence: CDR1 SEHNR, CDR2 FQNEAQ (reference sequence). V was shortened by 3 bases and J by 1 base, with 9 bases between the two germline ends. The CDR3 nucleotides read TGTGCCAGCAGCTTTGGGCAGGAGAACACTGAAGCTTTCTTT. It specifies CASSFGQENTEAFF.

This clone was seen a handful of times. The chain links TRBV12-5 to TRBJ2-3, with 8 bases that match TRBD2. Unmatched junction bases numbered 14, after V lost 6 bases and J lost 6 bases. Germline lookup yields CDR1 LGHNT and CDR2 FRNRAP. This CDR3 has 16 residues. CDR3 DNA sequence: TGTGCTAGTGGATCCGGCGGGAGCGGGAGATACGATACGCAGTATTTT. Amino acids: CASGSGGSGRYDTQYF.

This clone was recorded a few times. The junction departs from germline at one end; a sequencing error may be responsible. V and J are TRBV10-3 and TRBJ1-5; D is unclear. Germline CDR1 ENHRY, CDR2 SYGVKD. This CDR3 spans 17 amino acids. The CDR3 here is CAISEIAVIGSSQPQHF. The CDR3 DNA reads TGTGCCATCAGTGAGATCGCTGTAATCGGGAGCAGTCAGCCCCAGCATTTT.

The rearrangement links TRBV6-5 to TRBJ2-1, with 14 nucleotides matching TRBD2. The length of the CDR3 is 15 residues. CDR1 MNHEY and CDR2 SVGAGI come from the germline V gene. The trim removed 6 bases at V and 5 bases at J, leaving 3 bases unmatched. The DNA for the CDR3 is TGTGCCAGCAGGGGACTAGCGGGAGACGACAATGAGCAGTTCTTC. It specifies CASRGLAGDDNEQFF.

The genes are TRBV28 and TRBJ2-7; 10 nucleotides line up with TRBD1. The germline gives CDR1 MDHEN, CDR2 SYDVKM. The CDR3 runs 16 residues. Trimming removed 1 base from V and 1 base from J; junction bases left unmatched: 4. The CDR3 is CASSLSGGQGSYEQYF. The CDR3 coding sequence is TGTGCCAGCAGTTTATCAGGGGGACAGGGGTCCTACGAGCAGTACTTC.

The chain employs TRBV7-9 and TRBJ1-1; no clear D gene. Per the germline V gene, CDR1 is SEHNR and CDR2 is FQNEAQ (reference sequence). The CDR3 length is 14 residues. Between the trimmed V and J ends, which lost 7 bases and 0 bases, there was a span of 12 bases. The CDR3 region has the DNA TGTGCCAGCATTGGTTCAGCGTTGAACACTGAAGCTTTCTTT. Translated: CASIGSALNTEAFF.

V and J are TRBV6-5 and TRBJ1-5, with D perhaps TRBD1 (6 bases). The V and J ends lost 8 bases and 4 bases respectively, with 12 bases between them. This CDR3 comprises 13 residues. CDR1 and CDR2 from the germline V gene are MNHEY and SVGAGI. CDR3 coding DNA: TGTGCCAGCGCCTACAGGGAGAATCAGCCCCAGCATTTT. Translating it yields CASAYRENQPQHF.

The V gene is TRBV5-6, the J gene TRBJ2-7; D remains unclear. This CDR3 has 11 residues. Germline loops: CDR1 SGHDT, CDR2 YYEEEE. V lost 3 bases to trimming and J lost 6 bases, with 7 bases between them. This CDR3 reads CASSSLCEQYF. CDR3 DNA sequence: TGTGCCAGCAGCTCTCTCTGCGAGCAGTACTTC.